This T cell receptor (beta chain) appears in the sequencing data of a study of shared clonotypes between healthy human individuals. The method was immunoSEQ multiplex PCR; TCRdb's version includes in-frame clones alone and lacks a portion of them. The sample consists of approximately 2.1 million clones, 85% to 95% of them appearing once. About this clone: Its matching antigen is unknown.

Germline V CDR1 and CDR2: MDHEN, SYDVKM. The CDR3 sequence is 18 residues long. V was clipped by 4 bases and J by 5 bases; unmatched bases: 11. Study results and caveats: Shared clonotypes: 4.5% to 6% naive CD4, approximately 3.4% naive CD8, about 2.4% memory CD4, over 0.3% memory CD8.

The origin of this receptor is a man between 18 and 29 years old in good health. Some clones in this sample may be carry-over from other donors' samples. The J gene is TRBJ2-1, the V gene TRBV28, with 13 bases identical to TRBD2. The specimen sequenced was naive CD4+ T cells from PBMCs. The subset was: CD45RA+ positively selected. The CDR3 loop reads CASSSWTSGSRPDNEQFF. The CDR3 coding sequence is TGTGCCAGCAGTTCCTGGACTAGCGGGAGTCGGCCGGACAATGAGCAGTTCTTC.